This T cell receptor beta chain was identified during a study of shared clonotypes between healthy human individuals. General study findings and limits: Generally, naive subsets came out with larger estimated richness than memory subsets.

Terminally differentiated effector memory CD45RA+ cells were excluded by CCR7 positive selection of CD45RO-negative cells. Germline lookup yields CDR1 SGHDN and CDR2 FVKESK. The CDR3 length is 18 residues. V lost 0 bases and J 6 bases, leaving 22 bases between the germline ends. Note on this clone: The antigen remains undetermined.

As processed by the authors: ImmunoSEQ gave junction-only sequences without quality scores, so filtering differed. The assay was immunoSEQ multiplex PCR, and TCRdb's table has in-frame clones only and misses some. For V, J and clone size, that table is used; D and trimming come from the DNA. In the table there are around 640,000 clones, approximately 96% of which are singletons. This TCR came from a woman younger than 45 in good health. The sample comprised naive CD8+ T cells sorted from blood. V and J are TRBV14 and TRBJ2-3, with TRBD1 as a possible D gene (6 bases). CDR3 protein: CASSQDFEVGQHFDTQYF. CDR3 in DNA: TGTGCCAGCAGCCAAGATTTTGAGGTCGGACAGCACTTTGATACGCAGTATTTT.